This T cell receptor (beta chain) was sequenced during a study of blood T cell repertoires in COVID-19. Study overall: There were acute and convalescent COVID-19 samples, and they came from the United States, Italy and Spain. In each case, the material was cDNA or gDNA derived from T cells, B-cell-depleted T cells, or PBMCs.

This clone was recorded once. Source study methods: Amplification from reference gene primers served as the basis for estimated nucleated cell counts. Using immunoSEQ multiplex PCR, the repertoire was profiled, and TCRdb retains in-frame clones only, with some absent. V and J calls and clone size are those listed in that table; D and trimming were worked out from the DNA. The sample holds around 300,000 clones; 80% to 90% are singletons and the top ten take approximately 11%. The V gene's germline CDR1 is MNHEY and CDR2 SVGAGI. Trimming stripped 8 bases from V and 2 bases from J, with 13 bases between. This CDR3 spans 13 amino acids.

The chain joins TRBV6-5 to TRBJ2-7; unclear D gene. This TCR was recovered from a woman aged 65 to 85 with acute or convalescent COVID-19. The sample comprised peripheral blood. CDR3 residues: CASFAPATYEQYF. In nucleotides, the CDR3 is TGTGCCAGCTTCGCTCCCGCTACCTACGAGCAGTACTTC.